The text below deals with one T cell receptor (beta chain). The antigen it binds to is not known. Per-base qualities were not stored, and no clone one base away is much larger. This sample stems from a study of a mutant IDH1 vaccine in newly diagnosed glioma (dated by TCRdb to about 2021). In terms of the full investigation: Patients were given eight vaccinations, in weeks 1, 3, 5, 7, 11, 15, 19 and 23, which matched visits V03 through V10. Of the 25 to 35 patients who were treated, about 62% were male and around 38% were female, and the mean age was about 40 years. In the chemotherapy-containing groups, vaccination started alongside temozolomide cycles, whereas in patients who had radiotherapy alone it started 4-6 weeks after radiotherapy. Peripheral blood was collected at six visits: V03 (baseline), V05, V07, V10, V12 and V13. For exploratory analyses, fewer than 30 treated patients had longitudinal TCRB deep sequencing done wherever samples were available. Prior to enrollment, standard therapy consisting of radiotherapy alone, temozolomide alone, or radiochemotherapy with temozolomide had been administered to patients, with the combination being received by most patients. Results and caveats for the whole study, not just this receptor: PBMC samples for TCRB deep sequencing were selected based on availability. Vaccine-induced immune responses across multiple MHC alleles were detected in over 80% of patients. It was noted by the authors that analyses of patient blood samples could not be reproduced owing to sample limitations. Pseudoprogression seemed to be unrelated to changes in the top peripheral T cell clonotypes found by TCRB sequencing.

The sample's time point, from its label and the paper: week 23, last vaccination. Each vaccine dose, consisting of 300 ug of a 20-mer mutant IDH1 peptide in Montanide, was administered subcutaneously with topical imiquimod. The donors had newly diagnosed IDH1-mutant astrocytomas of WHO grade 3 or 4 that showed loss of nuclear ATRX. The samples were drawn from NOA16, a multicentre, single-arm, open-label phase I trial in Germany that tested a mutant IDH1 peptide vaccine in humans for the first time. Genomic DNA for TCRB sequencing was isolated from EDTA blood with the DNeasy Blood and Tissue Kit. Library construction relied on the immunoSEQ multiplex PCR assay. Following the manufacturer's protocol, the hsTCRB Kit was used to amplify rearranged TCR beta chain sequences. Sequencing of TCRB libraries was carried out on an Illumina MiSeq. In the original analysis: The kit vendor's proprietary platform handled demultiplexing, trimming and gene mapping. TCRdb provides this immuneACCESS table in a form limited to in-frame rearrangements. Some clones are lacking; in checked studies, under half of them reflect an unresolved V gene, and why the rest are absent is not known. The DNA was the basis for D and trimming; V, J and clone size are from that table. The sample records more than 55,000 clones, 80% to 90% of which are singletons. Clones ranked in the top ten supply roughly 8.4% of the sample.

The specimen comprised PBMCs, sampled from a glioma patient whose treatment included an IDH1 peptide vaccine. The clonotype was recovered from a woman in her thirties or forties with glioma. Some clones in this sample may be carry-over from other donors' samples.

The CDR3 has the sequence CASSLALGRAGEQYF. The nucleotide sequence reads as follows: TGCGCCAGCAGCTTGGCCCTAGGACGAGCTGGCGAGCAGTACTTC. In this chain, TRBV5-1 is recombined with TRBJ2-7; the D gene remains uncertain. V is clipped by 0 bases and J by 6 bases, and the sequence between their germline boundaries is 16 bases long. The CDR3 runs 15 residues from the cysteine to the phenylalanine. CDR3 DNA is the only sequence kept; it has 45 bases, read in frame from the first base. CDR1 and CDR2 (SGHRS, YFSETQ) derive from the germline V gene.